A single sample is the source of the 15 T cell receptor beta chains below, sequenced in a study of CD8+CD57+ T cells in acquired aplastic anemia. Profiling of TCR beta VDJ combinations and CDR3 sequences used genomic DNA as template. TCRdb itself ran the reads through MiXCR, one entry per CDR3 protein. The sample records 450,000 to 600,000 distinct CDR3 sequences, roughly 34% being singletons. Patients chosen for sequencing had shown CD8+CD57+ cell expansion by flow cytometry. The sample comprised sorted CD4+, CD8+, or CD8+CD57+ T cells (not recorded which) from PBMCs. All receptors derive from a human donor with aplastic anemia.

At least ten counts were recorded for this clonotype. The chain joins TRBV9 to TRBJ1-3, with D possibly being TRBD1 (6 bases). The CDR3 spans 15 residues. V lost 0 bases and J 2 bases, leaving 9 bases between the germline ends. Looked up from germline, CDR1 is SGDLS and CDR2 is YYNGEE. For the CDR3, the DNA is TGTGCCAGCAGCGTAGAAGGGGGGGCTGGAAACACCATATATTTT. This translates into CASSVEGGAGNTIYF.

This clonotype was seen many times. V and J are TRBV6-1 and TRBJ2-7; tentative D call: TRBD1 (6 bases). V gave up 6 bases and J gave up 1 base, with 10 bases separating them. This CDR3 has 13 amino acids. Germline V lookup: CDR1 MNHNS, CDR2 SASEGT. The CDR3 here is CASRTGTSYEQYF. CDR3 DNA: TGTGCCAGCAGGACCGGGACATCCTACGAGCAGTACTTC.

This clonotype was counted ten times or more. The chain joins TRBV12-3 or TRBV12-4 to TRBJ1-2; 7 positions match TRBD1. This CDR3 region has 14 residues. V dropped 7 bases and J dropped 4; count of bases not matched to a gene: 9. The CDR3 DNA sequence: TGTGCCAGCAATGGACAGGAGGACGGCTATGGCTACACCTTC. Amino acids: CASNGQEDGYGYTF.

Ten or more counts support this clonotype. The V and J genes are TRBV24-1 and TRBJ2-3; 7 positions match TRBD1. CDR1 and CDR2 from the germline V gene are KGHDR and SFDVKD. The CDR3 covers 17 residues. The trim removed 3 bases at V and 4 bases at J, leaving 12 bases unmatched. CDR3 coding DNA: TGTGCCACCAGTGATCCAAAATGGACAGGTGGGGCAGATACGCAGTATTTT. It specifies CATSDPKWTGGADTQYF.

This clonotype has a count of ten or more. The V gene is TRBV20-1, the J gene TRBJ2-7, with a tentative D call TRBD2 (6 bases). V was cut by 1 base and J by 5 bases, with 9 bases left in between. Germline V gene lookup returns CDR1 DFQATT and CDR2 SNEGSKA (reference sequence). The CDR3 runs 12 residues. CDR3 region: CSARVSSDEQYF. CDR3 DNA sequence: TGCAGTGCTAGAGTGTCTAGCGACGAGCAGTACTTC.

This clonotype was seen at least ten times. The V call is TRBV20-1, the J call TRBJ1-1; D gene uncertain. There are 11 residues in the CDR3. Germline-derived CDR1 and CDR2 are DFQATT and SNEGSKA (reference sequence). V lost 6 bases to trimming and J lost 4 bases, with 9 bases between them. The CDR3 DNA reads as TGCAGTGCCCCAGTACTCACTGAAGCTTTCTTT. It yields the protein CSAPVLTEAFF.

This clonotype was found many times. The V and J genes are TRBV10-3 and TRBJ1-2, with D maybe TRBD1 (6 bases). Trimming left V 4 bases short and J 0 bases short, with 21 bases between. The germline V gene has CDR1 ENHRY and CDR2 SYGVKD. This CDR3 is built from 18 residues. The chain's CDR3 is CAISATLGQSKTNYGYTF. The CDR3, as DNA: TGTGCCATCAGTGCCACATTGGGACAATCCAAAACTAACTATGGCTACACCTTC.

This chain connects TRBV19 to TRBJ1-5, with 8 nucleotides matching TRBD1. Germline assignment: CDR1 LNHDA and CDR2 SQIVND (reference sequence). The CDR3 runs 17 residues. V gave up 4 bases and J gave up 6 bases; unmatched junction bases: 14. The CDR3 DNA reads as TGTGCCAGTAGTACTATAACAGGGGGGCAGATTAGTCAGCCCCAGCATTTT. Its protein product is CASSTITGGQISQPQHF. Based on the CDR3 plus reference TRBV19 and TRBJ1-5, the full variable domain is DGGITQSPKYLFRKEGQNVTLSCEQNLNHDAMYWYRQDPGQGLRLIYYSQIVNDFQKGDIAEGYSVSREKKESFPLTVTSAQKNPTAFYLCASSTITGGQISQPQHFGDGTRLSIL.

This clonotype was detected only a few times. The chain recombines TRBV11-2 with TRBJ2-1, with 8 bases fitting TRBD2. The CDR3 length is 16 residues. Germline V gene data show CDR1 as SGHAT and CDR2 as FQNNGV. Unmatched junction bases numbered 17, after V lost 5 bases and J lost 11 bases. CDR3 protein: CASSPDPGLPGGKQFF. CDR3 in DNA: TGTGCCAGCAGCCCCGACCCAGGATTGCCGGGAGGGAAGCAGTTCTTC.

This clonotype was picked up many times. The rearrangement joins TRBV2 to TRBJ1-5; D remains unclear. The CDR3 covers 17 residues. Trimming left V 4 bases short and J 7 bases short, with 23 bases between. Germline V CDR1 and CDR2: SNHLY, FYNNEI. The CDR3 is CASSVMPWEGSGQPQHF. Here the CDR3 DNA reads TGTGCCAGCAGTGTCATGCCTTGGGAAGGGTCGGGGCAGCCCCAGCATTTT.

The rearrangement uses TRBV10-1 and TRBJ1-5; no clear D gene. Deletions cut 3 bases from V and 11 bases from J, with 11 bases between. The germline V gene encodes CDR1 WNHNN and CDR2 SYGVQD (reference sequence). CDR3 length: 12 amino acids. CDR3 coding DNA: TGCGCCAGCAGTGACAGCACAGAGACCCAGCATTTT. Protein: CASSDSTETQHF.

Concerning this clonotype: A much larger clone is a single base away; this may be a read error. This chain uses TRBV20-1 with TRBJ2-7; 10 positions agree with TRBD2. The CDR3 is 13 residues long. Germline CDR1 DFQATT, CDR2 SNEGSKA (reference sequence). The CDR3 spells CGAAPSGGAEQYF. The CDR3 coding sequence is TGCGGTGCTGCGCCTAGCGGGGGAGCCGAGCAGTACTTC.

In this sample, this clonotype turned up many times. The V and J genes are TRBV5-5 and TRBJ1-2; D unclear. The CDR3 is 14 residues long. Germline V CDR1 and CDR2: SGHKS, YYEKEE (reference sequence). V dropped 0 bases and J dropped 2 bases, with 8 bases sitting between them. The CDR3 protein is CASSLVTANYGYTF. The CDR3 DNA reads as TGTGCCAGCAGCTTGGTTACAGCAAACTATGGCTACACCTTC. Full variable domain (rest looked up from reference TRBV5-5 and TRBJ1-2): DAGVTQSPTHLIKTRGQQVTLRCSPISGHKSVSWYQQVLGQGPQFIFQYYEKEERGRGNFPDRFSARQFPNYSSELNVNALLLGDSALYLCASSLVTANYGYTFGSGTRLTVV.

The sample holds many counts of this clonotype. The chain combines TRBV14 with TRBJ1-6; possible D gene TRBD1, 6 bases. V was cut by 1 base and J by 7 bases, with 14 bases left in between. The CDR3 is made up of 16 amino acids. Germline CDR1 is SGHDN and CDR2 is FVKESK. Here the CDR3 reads CASSQVAGTRNSPLHF. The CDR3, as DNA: TGTGCCAGCAGCCAAGTAGCCGGGACAAGGAATTCACCCCTCCACTTT.

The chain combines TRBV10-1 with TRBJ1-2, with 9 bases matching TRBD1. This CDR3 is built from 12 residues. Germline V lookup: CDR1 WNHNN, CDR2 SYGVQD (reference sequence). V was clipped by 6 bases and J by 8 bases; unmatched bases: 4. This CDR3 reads CASRVGTGGYTF. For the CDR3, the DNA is TGCGCCAGCAGAGTAGGGACAGGGGGCTACACCTTC.